The 17 T cell receptor beta chains below come from one sample, sequenced in a study of blood T cells in healthy people across ages. With a J-beta primer mix and a sample-barcoded 5' primer, a second PCR ran roughly 6 to 12 cycles. Each CDR3 protein gets one entry after TCRdb re-called the 5' RACE reads with MiXCR. The data show just under 750,000 distinct CDR3 sequences, with approximately 21% seen just once and about 22% held by the top ten. Source material: blood. All receptors come from a man between 70 and 80 years old in good health.

The rearrangement uses TRBV7-9 and TRBJ1-1, with D possibly TRBD1 on 5 matching bases. Germline CDR1 reads SEHNR; CDR2 reads FQNEAQ (reference sequence). The CDR3 contains 16 residues. The V and J ends lost 1 base and 0 bases respectively, with 12 bases between them. CDR3 sequence reads: CASSLGALTVNTEAFF. Here the CDR3 DNA reads TGTGCCAGCAGCTTAGGAGCTTTGACAGTGAACACTGAAGCTTTCTTT.

Only a few counts were recorded for this clonotype. The rearrangement links TRBV5-1 to TRBJ2-7, with D uncertain. The CDR3 sequence is 17 residues long. Germline V gene data show CDR1 as SGHRS and CDR2 as YFSETQ. Trimming left V 0 bases short and J 4 bases short, with 20 bases between. CDR3 coding DNA: TGCGCCAGCAGCTTGGAGGTCAGCCTAGATTTCAGATACGAGCAGTACTTC. Translated: CASSLEVSLDFRYEQYF.

This clonotype has a count of ten or more. This chain uses TRBV20-1 with TRBJ1-6; 9 nucleotides match TRBD1. The junction had 2 bases not matched to a gene; V was cut back by 4 bases and J by 7 bases. The CDR3 runs 13 residues. Germline CDR1 reads DFQATT; CDR2 reads SNEGSKA (reference sequence). The CDR3 coding sequence is TGCAGTGCTACGGACAGGGGAAATTCACCCCTCCACTTT. This encodes CSATDRGNSPLHF.

The table lists this clonotype with a few counts. The genes are TRBV12-3 or TRBV12-4 and TRBJ2-1; D could derive from TRBD1 or TRBD2 (6 bases each). The J call may be wrong; the DNA end is better matched by TRBJ2-7. The CDR3 is 15 residues long. The CDR3 nucleotides read TGTGCCAGCAGTCCAATCGTGGGGGGCGACTACGAGCAGTACTTC. Protein product: CASSPIVGGDYEQYF.

The chain employs TRBV7-2 and TRBJ2-3, with 7 bases lining up with TRBD1. The junction had 6 bases not matched to a gene; V was cut back by 2 bases and J by 4 bases. CDR1 and CDR2 from the germline V gene are SGHTA and FQGNSA. The CDR3 extends over 15 amino acids. The CDR3 loop is CASSLLGGPPDTQYF. The DNA for the CDR3 is TGTGCCAGCAGCTTACTAGGGGGCCCGCCAGATACGCAGTATTTT.

The chain recombines TRBV28 with TRBJ2-3; D ambiguous. CDR1 is MDHEN, CDR2 SYDVKM, per germline. This CDR3 is built from 12 residues. Trimming removed 4 bases at V and 9 bases at J, with 11 bases between. DNA for the CDR3: TGTGCCAGCAGTTCTAAAGGGCCCACGCAGTATTTT. Its protein is CASSSKGPTQYF.

This clonotype was picked up a small number of times. The chain carries TRBV7-2 and TRBJ1-4; a weak D match, TRBD1 (6 bases). The CDR3 contains 14 residues. Germline assignment: CDR1 SGHTA and CDR2 FQGNSA. V lost 5 bases and J 7 bases, leaving 14 bases between the germline ends. DNA of the CDR3: TGTGCCAGCAGCCTGGGGGCGAACGGTGAAAAACTGTTTTTT. Translation gives CASSLGANGEKLFF.

The rearrangement links TRBV20-1 to TRBJ2-5; D is undetermined. The DNA end is a closer match to TRBJ2-1, so the J assignment may be wrong. Germline CDR1 DFQATT, CDR2 SNEGSKA (reference sequence). This CDR3 comprises 14 residues. The DNA for the CDR3 is TGCAGTGCTAGGTTTAGTTTACCCCCAAATGAGCAGTTCTTC. This codes for CSARFSLPPNEQFF.

The chain recombines TRBV12-3 or TRBV12-4 with TRBJ2-5; 7 nucleotides align to TRBD2. Losses at the gene ends were 1 base for V and 1 base for J; bases not matched to a gene: 12. The CDR3 is made up of 18 amino acids. CDR3 nucleotide sequence: TGTGCCAGCAGTTTAGATGGACTAGAGGTTAAACGCCAAGAGACCCAGTACTTC. Amino acid sequence: CASSLDGLEVKRQETQYF.

The sample holds a few counts of this clonotype. The chain recombines TRBV20-1 with TRBJ1-2; tentatively, D is TRBD1 (5 bases). CDR1 DFQATT and CDR2 SNEGSKA come from the germline V gene (reference sequence). Trimming pared 5 bases from V and 0 bases from J, leaving 13 bases between. This CDR3 contains 14 residues. The CDR3 DNA follows: TGCAGTGCTGTCACAGGAAAAGCTAACTATGGCTACACCTTC. It specifies CSAVTGKANYGYTF.

This clonotype was seen only a few times. This sequence joins TRBV20-1 and TRBJ2-1; D is uncertain. Germline values: CDR1 DFQATT, CDR2 SNEGSKA (reference sequence). The CDR3 loop spans 15 amino acids. The germline V and J ends were trimmed by 6 bases and 5 bases, with 20 bases remaining between them. The CDR3 is CSADSADGPDNEQFF. The CDR3 DNA sequence: TGCAGTGCAGATTCCGCCGATGGTCCCGACAATGAGCAGTTCTTC.

V usage is TRBV5-1 and J usage is TRBJ2-1; the match to TRBD1 covers 8 bases. J gave up 10 bases and V 7 bases, and 10 bases lay outside the gene matches. The CDR3 runs 13 residues. Germline CDR1 and CDR2: SGHRS and YFSETQ. The CDR3 loop reads CASRTGTHQEQFF. The CDR3 DNA reads TGCGCCAGCCGGACAGGGACCCACCAAGAGCAGTTCTTC.

In its sample, this clonotype was seen a few times. The chain recombines TRBV10-3 with TRBJ2-5; 7 nucleotides line up with TRBD2. From germline, CDR1 is ENHRY and CDR2 SYGVKD. With V trimmed by 0 bases and J by 4 bases, 8 bases remained unmatched. The length of the CDR3 is 16 residues. CDR3 nucleotide sequence: TGTGCCATCAGTGAGTCGACGGGCGGGAGTAGAGAGACCCAGTACTTC. This encodes CAISESTGGSRETQYF.

To note about this clonotype: The CDR3 end shows no conserved phenylalanine or tryptophan, and so a read error is likely. V usage is TRBV5-1 and J usage is TRBJ2-5, with D perhaps matching TRBD1 (6 bases). The germline V and J ends were trimmed by 4 bases and 5 bases, with 18 bases remaining between them. Germline lookup yields CDR1 SGHRS and CDR2 YFSETQ. The CDR3 runs to 15 residues. The CDR3 loop reads CASSKGQSGFETQYL. CDR3 bases: TGCGCCAGCAGCAAAGGACAGTCAGGGTTCGAGACCCAGTACCTC.

The genes are TRBV18 and TRBJ2-5, with TRBD2 matching 7 bases. This CDR3 contains 15 residues. Per the germline V gene, CDR1 is KGHSH and CDR2 is LQKENI. The junction had 9 bases not matched to a gene; V was cut back by 6 bases and J by 2 bases. CDR3 protein: CASSSSGALQETQYF. The CDR3 DNA reads TGTGCCAGCTCCTCGAGCGGGGCCTTACAAGAGACCCAGTACTTC. Full variable domain (remainder filled in from reference TRBV18 and TRBJ2-5): NAGVMQNPRHLVRRRGQEARLRCSPMKGHSHVYWYRQLPEEGLKFMVYLQKENIIDESGMPKERFSAEFPKEGPSILRIQQVVRGDSAAYFCASSSSGALQETQYFGPGTRLLVL.

The CDR3 spells CASSKQANGHTDTQYF. The DNA of the CDR3 is TGTGCCAGTAGTAAGCAGGCGAACGGACACACAGATACGCAGTATTTT. V is TRBV19 and J is TRBJ2-3; perhaps TRBD1 as D (5 bases). The V end was cut by 4 bases, the J end by 2 bases, with 16 bases between. Germline-derived CDR1 and CDR2 are LNHDA and SQIVND (reference sequence). The CDR3 totals 16 residues.

This clonotype came up a few times. V is TRBV10-3 and J is TRBJ1-2; TRBD1 might be the D (5 bases). V lost 7 bases, J lost 8 bases, and 20 bases lay in between. CDR1 and CDR2 (germline): ENHRY, SYGVKD. The CDR3 totals 14 residues. DNA of the CDR3: TGTGCCATCACCGAGGATCAGGGAATCGTCGGCTACACCTTC. The encoded protein is CAITEDQGIVGYTF.